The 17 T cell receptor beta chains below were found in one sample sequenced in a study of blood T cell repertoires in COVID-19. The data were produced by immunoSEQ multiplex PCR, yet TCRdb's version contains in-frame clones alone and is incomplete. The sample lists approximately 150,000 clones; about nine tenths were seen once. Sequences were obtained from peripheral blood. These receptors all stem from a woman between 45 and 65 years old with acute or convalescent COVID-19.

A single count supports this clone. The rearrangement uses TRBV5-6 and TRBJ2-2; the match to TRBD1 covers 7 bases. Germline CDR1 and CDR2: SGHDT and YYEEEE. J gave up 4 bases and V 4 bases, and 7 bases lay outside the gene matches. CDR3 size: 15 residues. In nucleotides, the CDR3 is TGTGCCAGCAGCCCTATGACAGGGCGCACCGGGGAGCTGTTTTTT. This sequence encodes CASSPMTGRTGELFF.

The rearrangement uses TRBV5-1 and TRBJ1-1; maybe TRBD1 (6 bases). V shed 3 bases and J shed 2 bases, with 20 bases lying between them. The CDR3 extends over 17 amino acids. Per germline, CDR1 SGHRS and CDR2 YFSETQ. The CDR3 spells CASSSPQGIRVNTEAFF. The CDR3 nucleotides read TGCGCCAGCAGCTCACCACAGGGAATCAGGGTAAACACTGAAGCTTTCTTT. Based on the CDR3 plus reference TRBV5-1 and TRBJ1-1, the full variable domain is KAGVTQTPRYLIKTRGQQVTLSCSPISGHRSVSWYQQTPGQGLQFLFEYFSETQRNKGNFPGRFSGRQFSNSRSEMNVSTLELGDSALYLCASSSPQGIRVNTEAFFGQGTRLTVV.

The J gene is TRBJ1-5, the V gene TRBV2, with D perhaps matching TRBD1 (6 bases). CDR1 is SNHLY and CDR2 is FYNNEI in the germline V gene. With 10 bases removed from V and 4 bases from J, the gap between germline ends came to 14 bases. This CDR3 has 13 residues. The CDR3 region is CATTRGPNQPQHF. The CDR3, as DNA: TGTGCCACTACCAGGGGCCCTAATCAGCCCCAGCATTTT.

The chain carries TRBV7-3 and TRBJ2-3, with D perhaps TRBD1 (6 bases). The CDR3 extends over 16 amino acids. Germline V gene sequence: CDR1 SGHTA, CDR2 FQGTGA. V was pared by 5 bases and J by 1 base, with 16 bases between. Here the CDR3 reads CASSPGTNLGTDTQYF. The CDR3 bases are TGTGCCAGCAGCCCGGGGACAAACCTGGGCACAGATACGCAGTATTTT.

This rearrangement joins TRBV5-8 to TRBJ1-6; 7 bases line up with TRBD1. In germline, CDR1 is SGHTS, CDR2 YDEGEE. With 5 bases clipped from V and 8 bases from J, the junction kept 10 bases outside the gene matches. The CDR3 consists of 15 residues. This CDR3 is CASSFDRAQYSPLHF. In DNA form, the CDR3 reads TGTGCCAGCAGTTTCGACAGGGCCCAATATTCACCCCTCCACTTT.

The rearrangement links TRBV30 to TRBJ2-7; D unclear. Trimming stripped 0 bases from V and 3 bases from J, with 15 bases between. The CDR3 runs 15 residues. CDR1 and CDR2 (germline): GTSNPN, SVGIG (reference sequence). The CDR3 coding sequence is TGTGCCTGGAGTGTATCGGCCCTCCCAGGCTACGAGCAGTACTTC. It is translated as CAWSVSALPGYEQYF.

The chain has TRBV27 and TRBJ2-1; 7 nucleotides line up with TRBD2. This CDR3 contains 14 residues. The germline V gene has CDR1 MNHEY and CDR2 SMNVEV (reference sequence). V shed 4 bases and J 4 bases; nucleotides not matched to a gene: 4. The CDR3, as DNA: TGTGCCAGCAGTTCCGGGACTATATACAATGAGCAGTTCTTC. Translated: CASSSGTIYNEQFF.

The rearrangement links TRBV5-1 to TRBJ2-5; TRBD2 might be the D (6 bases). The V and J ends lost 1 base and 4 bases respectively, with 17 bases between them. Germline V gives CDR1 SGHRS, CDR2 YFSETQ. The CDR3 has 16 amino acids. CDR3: CASSLQSGGEGETQYF. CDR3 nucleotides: TGCGCCAGCAGCTTGCAGAGCGGAGGGGAAGGAGAGACCCAGTACTTC.

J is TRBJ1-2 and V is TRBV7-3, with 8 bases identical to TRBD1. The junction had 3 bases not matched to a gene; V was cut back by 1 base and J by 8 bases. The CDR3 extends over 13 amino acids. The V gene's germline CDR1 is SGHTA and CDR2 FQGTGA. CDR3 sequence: CASSLIQGGGYTF. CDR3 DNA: TGTGCCAGCAGCTTAATACAGGGGGGCGGCTACACCTTC.

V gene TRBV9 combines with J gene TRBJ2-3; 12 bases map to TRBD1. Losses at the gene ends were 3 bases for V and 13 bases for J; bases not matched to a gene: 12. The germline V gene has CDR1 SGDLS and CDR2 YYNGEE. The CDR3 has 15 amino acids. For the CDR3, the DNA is TGTGCCAGCAGCGGAACCGGGACAGGGGGCGGAATGGAGTATTTT. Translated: CASSGTGTGGGMEYF.

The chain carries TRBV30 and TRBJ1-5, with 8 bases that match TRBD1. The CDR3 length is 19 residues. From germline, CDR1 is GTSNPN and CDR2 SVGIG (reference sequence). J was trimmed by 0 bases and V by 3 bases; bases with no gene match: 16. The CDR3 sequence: CAWSAFSQGAEYSNQPQHF. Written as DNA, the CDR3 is TGTGCCTGGAGCGCCTTTAGTCAGGGGGCCGAATATAGCAATCAGCCCCAGCATTTT.

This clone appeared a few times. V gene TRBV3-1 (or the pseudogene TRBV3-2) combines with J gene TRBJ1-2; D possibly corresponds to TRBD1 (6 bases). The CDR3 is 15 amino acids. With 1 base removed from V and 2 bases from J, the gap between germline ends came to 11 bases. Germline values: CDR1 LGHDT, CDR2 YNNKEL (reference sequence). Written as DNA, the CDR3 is TGTGCCAGCAGCCAAGGGCCAACAGGGAACTATGGCTACACCTTC. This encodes CASSQGPTGNYGYTF.

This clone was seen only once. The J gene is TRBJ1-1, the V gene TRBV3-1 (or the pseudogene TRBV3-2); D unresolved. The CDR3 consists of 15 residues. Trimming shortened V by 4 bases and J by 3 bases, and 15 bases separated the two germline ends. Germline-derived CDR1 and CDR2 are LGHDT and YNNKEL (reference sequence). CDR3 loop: CASSRLEGFDTEAFF. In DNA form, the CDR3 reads TGTGCCAGCAGCCGTCTGGAGGGTTTCGACACTGAAGCTTTCTTT.

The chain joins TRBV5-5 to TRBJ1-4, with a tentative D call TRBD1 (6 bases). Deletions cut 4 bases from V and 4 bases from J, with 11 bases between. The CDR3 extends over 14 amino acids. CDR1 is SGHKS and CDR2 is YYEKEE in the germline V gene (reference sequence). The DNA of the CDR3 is TGTGCCAGCAGCAACAGGGTTGTTAATGAAAAACTGTTTTTT. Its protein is CASSNRVVNEKLFF.

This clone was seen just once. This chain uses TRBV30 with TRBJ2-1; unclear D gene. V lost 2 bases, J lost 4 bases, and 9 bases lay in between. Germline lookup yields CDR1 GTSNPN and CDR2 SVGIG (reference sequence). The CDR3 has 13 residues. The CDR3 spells CAWSLFTYNEQFF. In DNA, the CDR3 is TGTGCCTGGAGTTTGTTCACTTACAATGAGCAGTTCTTC.

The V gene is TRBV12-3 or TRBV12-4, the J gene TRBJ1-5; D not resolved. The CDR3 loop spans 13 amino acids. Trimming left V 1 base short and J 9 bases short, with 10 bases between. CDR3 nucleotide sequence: TGTGCCAGCAGTTTAGAGAGGCTGAGGCCCCAGCATTTT. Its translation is CASSLERLRPQHF.

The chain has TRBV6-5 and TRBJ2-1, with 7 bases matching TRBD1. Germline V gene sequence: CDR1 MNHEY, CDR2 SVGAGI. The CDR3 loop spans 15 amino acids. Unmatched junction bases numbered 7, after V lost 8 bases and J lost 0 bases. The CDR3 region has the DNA TGTGCCAGCCCGATGACAGGGAACTCCTACAATGAGCAGTTCTTC. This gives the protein CASPMTGNSYNEQFF.